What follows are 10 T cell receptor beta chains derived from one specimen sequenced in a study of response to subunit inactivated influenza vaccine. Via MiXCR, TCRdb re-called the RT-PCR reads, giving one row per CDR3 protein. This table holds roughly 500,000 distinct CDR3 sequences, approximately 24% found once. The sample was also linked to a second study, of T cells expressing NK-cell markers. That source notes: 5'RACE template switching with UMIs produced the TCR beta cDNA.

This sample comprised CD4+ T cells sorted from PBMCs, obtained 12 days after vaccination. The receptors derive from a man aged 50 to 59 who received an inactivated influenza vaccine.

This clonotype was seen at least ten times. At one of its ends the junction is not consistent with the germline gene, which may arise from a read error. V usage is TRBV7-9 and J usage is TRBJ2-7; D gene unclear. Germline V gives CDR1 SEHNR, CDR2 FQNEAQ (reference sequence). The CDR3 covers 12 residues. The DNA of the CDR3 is TGTGCCAGCAGTTTAGTAACCTACGAGCAGTACTTC. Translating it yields CASSLVTYEQYF.

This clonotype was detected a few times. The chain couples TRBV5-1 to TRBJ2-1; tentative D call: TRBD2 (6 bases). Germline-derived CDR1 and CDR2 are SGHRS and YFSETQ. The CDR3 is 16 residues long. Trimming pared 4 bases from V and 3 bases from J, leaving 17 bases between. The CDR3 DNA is TGCGCCAGCAGCACATCCAGCCGGGGGAACTACAATGAGCAGTTCTTC. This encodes CASSTSSRGNYNEQFF. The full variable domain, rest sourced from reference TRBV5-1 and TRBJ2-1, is KAGVTQTPRYLIKTRGQQVTLSCSPISGHRSVSWYQQTPGQGLQFLFEYFSETQRNKGNFPGRFSGRQFSNSRSEMNVSTLELGDSALYLCASSTSSRGNYNEQFFGPGTRLTVL.

CDR3 coding DNA: TGTGCCAGCCGGGACGGGGGCAGGCAAGAGACCCAGTACTTC. It codes for CASRDGGRQETQYF. The chain links TRBV6-1 to TRBJ2-5, with D possibly called TRBD1 or TRBD2 (6 bases each). CDR3 length equals 14 residues. Germline CDR1 reads MNHNS; CDR2 reads SASEGT. Trimming left V 8 bases short and J 2 bases short, with 15 bases between.

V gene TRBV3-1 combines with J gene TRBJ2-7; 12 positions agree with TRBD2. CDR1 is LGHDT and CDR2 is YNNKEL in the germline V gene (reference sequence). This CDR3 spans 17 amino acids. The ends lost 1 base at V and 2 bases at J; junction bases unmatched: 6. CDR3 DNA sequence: TGTGCCAGCAGCCAAGTCACTAGCGGGAGGAGAACCTACGAGCAGTACTTC. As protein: CASSQVTSGRRTYEQYF.

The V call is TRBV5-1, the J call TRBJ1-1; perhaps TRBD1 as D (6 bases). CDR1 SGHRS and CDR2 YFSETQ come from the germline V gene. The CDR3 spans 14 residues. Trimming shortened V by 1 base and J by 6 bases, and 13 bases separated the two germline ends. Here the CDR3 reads CASSLQGSEAEAFF. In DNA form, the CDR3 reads TGCGCCAGCAGCTTGCAGGGGTCGGAGGCTGAAGCTTTCTTT.

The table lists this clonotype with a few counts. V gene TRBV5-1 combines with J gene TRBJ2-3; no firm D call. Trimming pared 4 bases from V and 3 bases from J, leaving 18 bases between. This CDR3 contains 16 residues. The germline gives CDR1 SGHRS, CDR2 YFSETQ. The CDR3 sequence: CASSLSRAPRTDTQYF. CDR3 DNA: TGCGCCAGCAGCCTCAGTCGGGCCCCGAGGACAGATACGCAGTATTTT.

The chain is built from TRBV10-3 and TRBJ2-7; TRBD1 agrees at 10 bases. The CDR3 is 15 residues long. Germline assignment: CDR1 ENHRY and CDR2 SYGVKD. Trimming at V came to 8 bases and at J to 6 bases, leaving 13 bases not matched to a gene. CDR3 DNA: TGTGCCATCTCTCATCGGACAGGGGGTCTCGGCGAGCAGTACTTC. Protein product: CAISHRTGGLGEQYF.

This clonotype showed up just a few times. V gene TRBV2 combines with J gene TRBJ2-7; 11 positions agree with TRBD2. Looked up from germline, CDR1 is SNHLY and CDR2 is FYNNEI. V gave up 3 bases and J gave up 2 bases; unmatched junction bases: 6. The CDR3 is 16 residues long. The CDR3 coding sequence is TGTGCCAGCAGTGATGATCTTAGCGGGAGGGCCTACGAGCAGTACTTC. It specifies CASSDDLSGRAYEQYF.

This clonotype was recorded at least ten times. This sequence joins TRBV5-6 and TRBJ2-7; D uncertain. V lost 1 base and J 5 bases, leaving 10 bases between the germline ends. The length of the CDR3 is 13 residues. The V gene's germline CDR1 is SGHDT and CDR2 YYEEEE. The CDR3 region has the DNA TGTGCCAGCAGCTTGCGCGGAACCAACGAGCAGTACTTC. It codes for CASSLRGTNEQYF.

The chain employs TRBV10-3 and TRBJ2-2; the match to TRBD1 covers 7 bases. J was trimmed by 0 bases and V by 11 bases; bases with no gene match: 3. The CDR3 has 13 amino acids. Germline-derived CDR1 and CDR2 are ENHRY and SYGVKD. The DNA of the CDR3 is TGTGCCTCGGACAGGACGAACACCGGGGAGCTGTTTTTT. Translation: CASDRTNTGELFF.